This entry is about one TCR beta chain. This sample stems from a study of shared clonotypes between healthy human individuals. Germline CDR1 reads MDHEN; CDR2 reads SYDVKM. The ends were cut back, 9 bases at V and 7 bases at J, with 18 bases in the middle. CDR3 length equals 13 residues. Produced via immunoSEQ multiplex PCR; TCRdb's table is partial and in-frame only. The table has 650,000 to 800,000 clones, just under 75% seen once; the top ten hold around 1.7%. The source of this sequence is a woman in her thirties in good health. The rearrangement joins TRBV28 to TRBJ1-2; D unclear. Input material: memory CD4+ T cells sorted from blood. Subset meaning: CD45RA-negative fraction. The CDR3, as DNA: TGTGCCAGTCAGGTCCCCGGGGTCTCTGGCTACACCTTC. It codes for CASQVPGVSGYTF.